This TCR beta chain came from a study of OX40 agonist ivuxolimab in advanced cancers. At the level of the whole study: Ivuxolimab, which targeted the costimulatory receptor OX40 (CD134), was an agonistic, fully human IgG2 monoclonal antibody. Intravenous ivuxolimab was administered to patients every 2 weeks at six dose levels: 0.01, 0.1, 0.3, 1.5, 3 and 10 mg/kg. Of the approximately 54 dose-escalation patients, hepatocellular carcinoma was present in approximately 20, melanoma in roughly 15, renal cell carcinoma in 9 and head and neck cancer in 9. In the dose-escalation cohort, 82.7% of patients were male, and the mean age was around 65 years with a range of roughly 23 to 79. Patients were allowed to have had prior anti-PD-1, anti-PD-L1 or anti-CTLA-4 therapy, and approximately 40% of the dose-escalation patients had previously received checkpoint inhibitors. Partial responses were achieved by three dose-escalation patients, of whom one had hepatocellular carcinoma and two had cutaneous melanoma. Peripheral TCRbeta sequencing was intended to test whether TCR sequence diversity was altered and clonal T-cell expansion was caused by ivuxolimab. The paper reports the monotherapy dose-escalation portion (N = 52 patients) of the phase I ivuxolimab trial. What the work shows at the level of the full study, not this receptor alone: After ivuxolimab, expanded clones were on average more numerous among CD8+ T cells than among CD4+ T cells. At doses from 0.1 to 3.0 mg/kg, clonal expansion was seen in both CD4+ and CD8+ blood T cells between baseline and week 6. Partial responders in the 0.1-3.0 mg/kg groups had among the lowest normalized peripheral clonal expansion, especially among CD8+ T cells. Low levels of normalized T-cell clonal expansion were also seen in some patients who did not respond. Which antigens the clonally expanded peripheral T cells were specific for was not determined.

About this clone: Its antigen has not been determined. No per-base quality is available; no much larger clone lies one base away.

At the junction V is shortened by 6 bases and J by 5 bases; bases outside the gene matches: 9. CDR1 and CDR2, per the germline V gene, are MNHEY and SVGAGI. The CDR3 runs 14 residues from the cysteine to the phenylalanine. The only DNA kept is the CDR3, 42 bases in frame from the first base. The trial excluded patients who had a history of autoimmune disease or who were on systemic immunosuppression. Peripheral blood for TCR sequencing was collected from all dose cohorts at baseline, on cycle 4 day 1, and on cycle 7 day 1. The samples were drawn from a first-in-human, open-label, multicenter phase I dose-escalation trial of ivuxolimab. Adults with locally advanced or metastatic melanoma, renal cell carcinoma, hepatocellular carcinoma or head and neck squamous cell carcinoma were enrolled in the trial. Before TCR sequencing, CD4+ T cells and CD8+ T cells from peripheral blood were sorted into separate populations.

Genomic DNA was extracted from sorted cells for sequencing of the TCRbeta CDR3 region. TCRbeta CDR3 regions were sequenced using the immunoSEQ Assay. Not all clones reach the TCRdb copy of this immuneACCESS table, which keeps in-frame sequences only. Checked studies attribute under half of the gap to unresolved V genes and leave the rest unexplained. This sample comprises around 15,000 clones, about 80% of them detected only once. Around 12% of the sample belongs to the ten largest clones. Recombination joined TRBV6-5 with TRBJ2-7; TRBD2 agrees with 8 junctional bases. The sample in question was CD4+ or CD8+ T cells sorted from blood, obtained in a trial of the OX40 agonist ivuxolimab. This TCR derives from an adult with an advanced solid tumor such as melanoma, head and neck, liver or kidney cancer. The CDR3 amino acid sequence is: CASSLSGSHNEQYF. The DNA sequence follows: TGTGCCAGCAGCCTAAGCGGGAGTCATAACGAGCAGTACTTC.